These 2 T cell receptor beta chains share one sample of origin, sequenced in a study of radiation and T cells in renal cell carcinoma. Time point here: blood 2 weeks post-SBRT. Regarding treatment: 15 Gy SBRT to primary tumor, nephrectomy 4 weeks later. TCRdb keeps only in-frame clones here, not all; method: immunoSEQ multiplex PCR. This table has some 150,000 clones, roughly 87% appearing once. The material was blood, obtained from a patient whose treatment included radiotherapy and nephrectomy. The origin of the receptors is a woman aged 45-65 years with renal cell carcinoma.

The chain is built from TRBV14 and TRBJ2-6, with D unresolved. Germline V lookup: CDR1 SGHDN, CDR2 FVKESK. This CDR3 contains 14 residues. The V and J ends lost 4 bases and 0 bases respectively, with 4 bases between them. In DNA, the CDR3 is TGTGCCAGCAGCCCCCACTCTGGGGCCAACGTCCTGACTTTC. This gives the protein CASSPHSGANVLTF.

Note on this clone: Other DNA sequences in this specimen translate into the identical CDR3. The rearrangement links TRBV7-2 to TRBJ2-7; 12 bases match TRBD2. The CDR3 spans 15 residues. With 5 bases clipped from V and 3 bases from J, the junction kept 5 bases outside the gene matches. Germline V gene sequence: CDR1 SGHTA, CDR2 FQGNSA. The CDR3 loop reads CASSPRTSGDYEQYF. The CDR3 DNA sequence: TGTGCCAGCAGCCCACGGACTAGCGGGGACTACGAGCAGTACTTC.